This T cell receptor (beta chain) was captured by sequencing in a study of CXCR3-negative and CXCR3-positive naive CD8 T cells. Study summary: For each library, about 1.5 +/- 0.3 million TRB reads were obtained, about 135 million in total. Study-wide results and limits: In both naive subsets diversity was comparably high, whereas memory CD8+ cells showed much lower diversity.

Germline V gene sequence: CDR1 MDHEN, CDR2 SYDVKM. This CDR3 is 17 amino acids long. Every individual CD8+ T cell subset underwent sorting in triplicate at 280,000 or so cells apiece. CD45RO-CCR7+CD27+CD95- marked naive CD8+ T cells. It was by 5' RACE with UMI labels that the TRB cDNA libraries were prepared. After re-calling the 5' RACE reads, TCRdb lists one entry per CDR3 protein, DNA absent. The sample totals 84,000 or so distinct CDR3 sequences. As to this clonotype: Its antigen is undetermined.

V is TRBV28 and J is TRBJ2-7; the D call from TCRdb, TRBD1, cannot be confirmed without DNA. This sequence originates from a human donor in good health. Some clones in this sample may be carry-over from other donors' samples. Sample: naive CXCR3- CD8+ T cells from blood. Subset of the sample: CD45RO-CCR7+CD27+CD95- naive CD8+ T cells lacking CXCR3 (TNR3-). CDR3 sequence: CASTPTLIGQTSYEQYF.